A selection of T cell receptor beta chains follows, all from one sample in a study of blood T cell repertoires in COVID-19. Generated by immunoSEQ multiplex PCR, the TCRdb table keeps only in-frame clones and is missing some. The repertoire holds about 80,000 clones, about four fifths seen once, with 3% to 4% in the top ten. Input material: peripheral blood. The receptor source for this set is a man between 50 and 59 years old with acute or convalescent COVID-19. The CDR3 runs from the conserved cysteine through the conserved F or W. Each record gives: D gene, J gene, clone size, CDR3 length, V gene, CDR3 DNA, CDR3 protein. A D gene is named only where the DNA matches it firmly. Only part of the rows carry a size: once, few, many, or a class if the clone is expanded.

NA TRBJ1-2 NA 12 TRBV18 TGTGCCAGCTCACCGATGGACTCCGGCATCACCTTC CASSPMDSGITF
NA TRBJ1-3 once 15 TRBV18 TGTGCCAGCTCACCGGCAGGGTTCGCCGGAAACACCATATATTTT CASSPAGFAGNTIYF
NA TRBJ1-1 NA 15 TRBV5-6 TGTGCCAGCAGGGGCTCGGTTTATCGATACACTGAAGCTTTCTTT CASRGSVYRYTEAFF
TRBD2 TRBJ2-3 NA 16 TRBV5-4 TGTGCCAGCAGTACCGGGGGAGCGGGAGGTCCCGATACGCAGTATTTT CASSTGGAGGPDTQYF
NA TRBJ1-2 NA 12 TRBV29-1 TGCAGCGCCGTGGGGGGGGACTATGGCTACACCTTC CSAVGGDYGYTF
NA TRBJ1-6 NA 16 TRBV15 TGTGCCACCAAGCCGGGAGCCGGGGGGGGGATTTCACCCCTCCACTTT CATKPGAGGGISPLHF
NA TRBJ1-2 NA 14 TRBV11-2 TGTGCCAGCAGCTTACTACAGGGAGACTATGGCTACACCTTC CASSLLQGDYGYTF
TRBD1 TRBJ2-1 NA 14 TRBV18 TGTGCCAGCTCACCCGGAAACAGGGGTTTCGAGCAGTTCTTC CASSPGNRGFEQFF
NA TRBJ2-3 NA 17 TRBV3-1/TRBV3-2 TGTGCCAGCAGCCCGAAGAAGGGCAGGGGTAGCACAGATACGCAGTATTTT CASSPKKGRGSTDTQYF
NA TRBJ1-4 NA 12 TRBV7-9 TGTGCCAGCAGCTCCGCGCATGAAAAACTGTTTTTT CASSSAHEKLFF
TRBD1 TRBJ1-1 NA 15 TRBV28 TGTGCCAGCAGTGAACAGGGGCTCTTGAACACTGAAGCTTTCTTT CASSEQGLLNTEAFF
TRBD1 TRBJ1-4 few 15 TRBV27 TGTGCCAGCAACGATCTGGACAGGGTTTGTGAAAAACTGTTTTTT CASNDLDRVCEKLFF
TRBD2 TRBJ2-3 NA 18 TRBV5-1 TGCGCCAGCAGCTTAACTCCGGGACTAGCGGGAAACACAGATACGCAGTATTTT CASSLTPGLAGNTDTQYF
TRBD1 TRBJ1-3 NA 17 TRBV7-2 TGTGCCAGCAGCTTTTCCGGGACAGGGGGTACTGGAAACACCATATATTTT CASSFSGTGGTGNTIYF
TRBD1 TRBJ2-5 NA 15 TRBV6-1 TGTGCCAGCAGTTCTTGGACAGGGGGAGGGGAGACCCAGTACTTC CASSSWTGGGETQYF
TRBD1 TRBJ2-3 NA 13 TRBV11-2 TGTGCCGCGGGACAGGGCTACACAGATACGCAGTATTTT CAAGQGYTDTQYF
TRBD2 TRBJ2-5 NA 15 TRBV9 TGTGCCAGCAGCACTAGCGGGAGGGCTGTGGAGACCCAGTACTTC CASSTSGRAVETQYF
NA TRBJ1-3 once 16 TRBV4-3 TGCGCCAGCAGCCAAGATAGAGGTCAGAGGATCGACACCATATATTTT CASSQDRGQRIDTIYF
NA TRBJ2-3 once 16 TRBV29-1 TGCAGCGCCCGCGTGAGGGTCCATCGAGGGACAGATACGCAGTATTTT CSARVRVHRGTDTQYF
TRBD2 TRBJ2-7 few 14 TRBV6-5 TGTGCCAGCAGGCGTAGCGGGGGGGCGATCGAGCAGTACTTC CASRRSGGAIEQYF
NA TRBJ2-5 few 13 TRBV2 TGTGCCAGCAAAGGACAGCCTCAAGAGACCCAGTACTTC CASKGQPQETQYF
NA TRBJ2-1 NA 15 TRBV9 TGTGCCAGCAGCGTAGTAGCGGTGGACTACAATGAGCAGTTCTTC CASSVVAVDYNEQFF
TRBD1 TRBJ1-1 once 16 TRBV9 TGTGCCAGCAGCGCAGGGAGGGGACAGGGGGCCACTGAAGCTTTCTTT CASSAGRGQGATEAFF
TRBD1 TRBJ1-2 NA 15 TRBV9 TGTGCCAGCAGCACCAGGACAGGACTTAACTATGGCTACACCTTC CASSTRTGLNYGYTF
NA TRBJ2-3 NA 16 TRBV27 TGTGCCAGCAGTTTATCCGGCGGAGGCTATGCAGATACGCAGTATTTT CASSLSGGGYADTQYF
TRBD1 TRBJ1-2 few 17 TRBV13 TGTGCCAGCAGCGGAAACTTCCGACAGGGAGGAATGTATGGCTACACCTTC CASSGNFRQGGMYGYTF
NA TRBJ2-3 NA 15 TRBV3-1/TRBV3-2 TGTGCCAGCAGCGATACCGGGACTGGCACAGATACGCAGTATTTT CASSDTGTGTDTQYF
TRBD1 TRBJ2-1 NA 12 TRBV30 TGTGCCTGGAGTACACAGGGGAATGAGCAGTTCTTC CAWSTQGNEQFF
TRBD1 TRBJ1-2 NA 15 TRBV10-3 TGTGCCATCACTATGGACAGGCCTTTAAACTATGGCTACACCTTC CAITMDRPLNYGYTF